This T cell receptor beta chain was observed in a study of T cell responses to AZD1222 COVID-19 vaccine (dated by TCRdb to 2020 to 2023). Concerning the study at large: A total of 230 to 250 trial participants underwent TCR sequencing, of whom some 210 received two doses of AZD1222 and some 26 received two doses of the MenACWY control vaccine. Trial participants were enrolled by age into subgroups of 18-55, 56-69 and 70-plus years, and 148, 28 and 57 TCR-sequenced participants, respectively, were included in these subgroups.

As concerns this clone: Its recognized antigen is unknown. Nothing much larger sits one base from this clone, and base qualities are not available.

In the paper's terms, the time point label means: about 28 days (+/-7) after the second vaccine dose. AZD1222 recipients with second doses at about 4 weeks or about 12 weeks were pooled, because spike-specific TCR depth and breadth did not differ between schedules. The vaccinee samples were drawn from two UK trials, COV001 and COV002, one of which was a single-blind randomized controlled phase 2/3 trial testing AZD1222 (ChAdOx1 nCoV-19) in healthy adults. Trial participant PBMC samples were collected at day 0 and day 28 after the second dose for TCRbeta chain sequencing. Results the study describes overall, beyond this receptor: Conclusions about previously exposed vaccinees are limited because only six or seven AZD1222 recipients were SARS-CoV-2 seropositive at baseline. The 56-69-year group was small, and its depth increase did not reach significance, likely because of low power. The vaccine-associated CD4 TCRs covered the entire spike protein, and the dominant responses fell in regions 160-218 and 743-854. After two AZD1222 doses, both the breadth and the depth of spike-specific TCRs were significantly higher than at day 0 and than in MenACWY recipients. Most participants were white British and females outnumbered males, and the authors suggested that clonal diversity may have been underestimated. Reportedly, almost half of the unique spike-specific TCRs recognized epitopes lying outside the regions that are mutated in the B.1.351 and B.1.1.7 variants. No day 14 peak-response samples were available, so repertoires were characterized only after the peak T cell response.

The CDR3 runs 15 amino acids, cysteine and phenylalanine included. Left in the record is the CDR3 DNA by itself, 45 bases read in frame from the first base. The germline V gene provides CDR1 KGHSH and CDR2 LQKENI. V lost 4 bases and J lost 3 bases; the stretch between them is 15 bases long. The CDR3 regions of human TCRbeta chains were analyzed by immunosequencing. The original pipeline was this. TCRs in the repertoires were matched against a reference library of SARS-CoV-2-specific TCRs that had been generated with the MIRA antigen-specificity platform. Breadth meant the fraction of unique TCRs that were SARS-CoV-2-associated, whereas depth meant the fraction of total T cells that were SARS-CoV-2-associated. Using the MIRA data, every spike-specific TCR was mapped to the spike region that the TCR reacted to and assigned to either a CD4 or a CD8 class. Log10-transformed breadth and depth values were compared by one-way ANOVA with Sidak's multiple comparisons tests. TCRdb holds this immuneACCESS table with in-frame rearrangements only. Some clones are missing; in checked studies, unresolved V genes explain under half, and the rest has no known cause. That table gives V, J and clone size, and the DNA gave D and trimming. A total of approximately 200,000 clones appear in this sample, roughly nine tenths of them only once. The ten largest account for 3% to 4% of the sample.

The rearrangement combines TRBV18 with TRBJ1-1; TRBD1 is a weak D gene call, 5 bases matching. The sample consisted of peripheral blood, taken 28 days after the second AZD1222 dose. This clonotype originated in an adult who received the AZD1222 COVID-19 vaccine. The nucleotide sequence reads TGTGCCAGCTCACAGGGTGTAGGGGCGGACACTGAAGCTTTCTTT. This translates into CASSQGVGADTEAFF.